Given below is one T cell receptor beta chain in context. Its cognate antigen has yet to be identified. Qualities for individual bases were not recorded, and no much larger clone is one base off. Trimming removed 0 bases from V and 0 bases from J, leaving 9 bases between the germline ends. From its cysteine to its phenylalanine, the CDR3 spans 15 amino acids. Of the read, only the CDR3 DNA is kept; its 45 bases are in frame from base 1. CDR1 LGHNA and CDR2 YSLEER are derived from the germline V gene. The data were taken from a study of blood T cell repertoires in COVID-19 (dated by TCRdb to about 2020). Regarding the research as a whole: Samples from collaborators originated in the United States, Italy and Spain and spanned both the acute and convalescent phases of COVID-19. The dataset comprised deeply sampled blood TCRbeta repertoires from subjects exposed to, actively infected with, or recovered from COVID-19. Where available, HLA class I and class II types were taken from metadata supplied by the sample provider and were not determined by assay-based typing. The samples were drawn from the first 160 participants of the ongoing ImmuneRACE study and from more than 1,000 subjects provided by 6 global collaborators. A de-identified subject ID, COVID-19 status, age in years and sex were almost always included in the sample metadata. The material from the prospective study consisted of cDNA or gDNA derived from T cells, B-cell-depleted T cells, or PBMCs. The repertoires were released in a freely available public database intended as a resource for research on the immune response to SARS-CoV-2.

Collaborating institutions collected whole blood in K2EDTA tubes following their own protocols. For TCRbeta analysis, collaborator samples were shipped as frozen whole blood, as isolated PBMCs, or as DNA extracted from either sample type. The immunoSEQ Assay, a bias-controlled multiplex PCR, was used to amplify TCRbeta CDR3 regions from genomic DNA. The authors' analysis ran thus. The number of nucleated cells in each sample was estimated from the amplification of reference gene primers within the assay. To quantify the absolute abundance of each unique TCRbeta CDR3 rearrangement, sequence reads were collapsed and filtered. Productive Simpson clonality was computed per sample as the square root of Simpson's diversity index over productive rearrangements. The clones in this table, taken by TCRdb from immuneACCESS, are in-frame only. Not every clone is retained; where verified, under half of the shortfall comes from an unresolved V gene, and the cause of the rest is unknown. The V and J calls and clone size were taken over from that table, and D and trimming were inferred from the DNA. The sample table shows 130,000 to 150,000 clones, and 88% are seen once. The ten largest make up over 9.5% of the sample.

Here is what the overall study found, with its caveats: The amount of clinical and demographic metadata varied by source and participant and was provided uncurated.

Source material: peripheral blood. The V gene is TRBV4-3 and the J gene is TRBJ2-7; the D segment cannot be called with confidence. The sequence came from a man in his fifties with active or convalescent COVID-19. The CDR3 protein sequence reads: CASSQDLGVSYEQYF. The sequenced DNA: TGCGCCAGCAGCCAAGATCTCGGTGTCTCCTACGAGCAGTACTTC.